Following are 9 T cell receptor beta chains from one sample sequenced in a study of blood T cell repertoires in COVID-19. This table comes from immunoSEQ multiplex PCR, and its TCRdb copy is limited to in-frame clones, with some not included. Of roughly 220,000 clones detected, around 81% appear once; the ten largest clones hold around 4%. The sequencing input was PBMCs or T cells enriched from blood (not recorded which). These receptors all stem from a man younger than 40 with acute COVID-19.

V is TRBV5-6 and J is TRBJ2-5, with TRBD1 identical over 7 bases. The CDR3 length is 15 residues. V dropped 4 bases and J dropped 2; count of bases not matched to a gene: 8. Germline CDR1 SGHDT, CDR2 YYEEEE. The CDR3 loop reads CASSDPAGGQETQYF. In nucleotides, the CDR3 is TGTGCCAGCAGCGACCCCGCAGGGGGACAAGAGACCCAGTACTTC. Full variable domain (outside the CDR3, taken from reference TRBV5-6 and TRBJ2-5): DAGVTQSPTHLIKTRGQQVTLRCSPKSGHDTVSWYQQALGQGPQFIFQYYEEEERQRGNFPDRFSGHQFPNYSSELNVNALLLGDSALYLCASSDPAGGQETQYFGPGTRLLVL.

In this sample, this clone turned up a few times. The chain uses TRBV2 and TRBJ1-4, with 8 bases fitting TRBD1. CDR3 length: 14 amino acids. CDR1 is SNHLY, CDR2 FYNNEI, per germline. V gave up 4 bases and J gave up 8 bases; unmatched junction bases: 6. The CDR3 region has the DNA TGTGCCAGCAGTGGTACAGGGGGGAGCGAAAAACTGTTTTTT. Encoded protein: CASSGTGGSEKLFF.

The chain couples TRBV5-1 to TRBJ1-5, with a tentative D call TRBD1 (5 bases). The germline V gene has CDR1 SGHRS and CDR2 YFSETQ. Trimming cost V 0 bases and J 7 bases, with 11 bases left between them. The CDR3 extends over 14 amino acids. The CDR3 here is CASSLASRAQPQHF. The CDR3 DNA sequence: TGCGCCAGCAGCTTGGCCAGCAGGGCCCAGCCCCAGCATTTT. The entire variable domain, with the rest obtained from reference TRBV5-1 and TRBJ1-5, is as follows: KAGVTQTPRYLIKTRGQQVTLSCSPISGHRSVSWYQQTPGQGLQFLFEYFSETQRNKGNFPGRFSGRQFSNSRSEMNVSTLELGDSALYLCASSLASRAQPQHFGDGTRLSIL.

The chain combines TRBV6-1 with TRBJ1-3; TRBD1 matches at 8 bases. This CDR3 region has 16 residues. With V trimmed by 2 bases and J by 1 base, 4 bases remained unmatched. In germline, CDR1 is MNHNS, CDR2 SASEGT. CDR3 region: CASSERTGGSGNTIYF. DNA of the CDR3: TGTGCCAGCAGTGAAAGAACAGGGGGATCTGGAAACACCATATATTTT.

V gene TRBV24-1 combines with J gene TRBJ1-1; D may be TRBD1 (5 bases). The V gene lost 9 bases and the J gene lost 0 bases, with 10 bases spanning the gap. CDR1 and CDR2 from the germline V gene are KGHDR and SFDVKD. The length of the CDR3 is 13 residues. The CDR3: CATQTEMNTEAFF. For the CDR3, the DNA is TGTGCCACCCAGACAGAAATGAACACTGAAGCTTTCTTT.

This chain joins TRBV6-6 and TRBJ1-1; D is unclear. There are 13 residues in the CDR3. In germline, CDR1 is MNHNY, CDR2 SVGAGI (reference sequence). Trimming removed 8 bases from V and 4 bases from J, with 14 bases in between. The DNA for the CDR3 is TGTGCCAGCTCGAGGAGGGCGGGCACTGAAGCTTTCTTT. It encodes CASSRRAGTEAFF.

The chain employs TRBV5-4 and TRBJ2-7; weak D call: TRBD1 (6 bases). This CDR3 spans 14 amino acids. V lost 4 bases to trimming and J lost 3 bases, with 14 bases between them. Germline CDR1 and CDR2: SGHNT and YYREEE (reference sequence). The CDR3 loop is CASSPRGTHYEQYF. The CDR3 DNA is TGTGCCAGCAGCCCGCGAGGGACACACTACGAGCAGTACTTC.

V usage is TRBV27 and J usage is TRBJ1-1; 7 bases fit TRBD1. This CDR3 spans 13 amino acids. Germline CDR1 is MNHEY and CDR2 is SMNVEV (reference sequence). V trimming: 5 bases; J trimming: 6 bases; junction bases outside the gene matches: 6. The CDR3 sequence: CASSTTGVAEAFF. The CDR3 coding sequence is TGTGCCAGCAGTACTACAGGGGTGGCTGAAGCTTTCTTT.

V usage is TRBV5-6 and J usage is TRBJ1-6; 12 bases agree with TRBD1. Germline V gene data show CDR1 as SGHDT and CDR2 as YYEEEE. V lost 4 bases, J lost 9 bases, and 5 bases stayed unmatched. The CDR3 runs to 15 residues. CDR3 sequence reads: CASSRDRGRGSPLHF. The CDR3 bases are TGTGCCAGCAGCCGGGACAGGGGGCGAGGTTCACCCCTCCACTTT.